The T cell receptor beta chain under discussion was sequenced for a study of T-cell reconstitution after alpha-beta-depleted transplantation in children (dated by TCRdb to about 2016). A note on the overall study: T-cell immune reconstitution after TCRalphabeta/CD19-depleted allogeneic hematopoietic cell transplantation in children was quantitatively tracked in the study by means of TCR repertoire profiling.

The CDR3 numbers 14 residues from cysteine through phenylalanine. The entry retains the CDR3 DNA only, 42 bases that are in frame from base 1. Based on the germline V gene, the CDR1 and CDR2 sequences are SGHVS and FQNEAQ. A distance of 10 bases separates the germline ends of V and J, which lose 1 base and 4 bases respectively. Overall results and qualifications from the work: The apparently early alphabetaT-cell count recovery about two months after transplant was reportedly dependent on only several hundred rapidly expanded clones derived from non-depleted graft cells. Over subsequent months, a decline in hyperexpanded clone frequencies was noted, and after one year, T-cell counts and TCRbeta diversity were mostly ascribed to newly produced T cells. The high TCRbeta diversity at day 60 in some patients was ascribed to recipient T cells and intrathymic progenitors that had survived conditioning.

Libraries were made using PCR. Sequencer: Illumina HiSeq 2500. To normalize quantification of the TCRbeta repertoire, the TCR libraries were built with molecular barcoding that relied on unique molecular identifiers. TCRdb handled the public reads itself, with Q25 trimming in fastp and clone calling in MiXCR, and kept productive beta chains. One record per CDR3 amino acid sequence lists the most common genes and DNA. A total of approximately 650,000 distinct CDR3 sequences appear in this sample, less than 15% of them only once. The ten largest make up roughly 0.84% of the sample. A few counts support this clonotype. Its antigen has not been determined. No qualities accompany the bases; no much larger clone lies one base away. The treatment or condition label of this sample denotes: allogeneic hematopoietic cell transplantation with graft depleted of TCRalphabeta T cells and CD19 B cells. Transplant recipients were children who received TCRalphabeta/CD19-depleted allogeneic hematopoietic cell grafts.

The sequence links TRBV7-8 to TRBJ1-1; TRBD1 might be the D gene, on 5 matching bases. The clonotype originates from a girl aged 2 to 10 with congenital amegakaryocytic thrombocytopenia, due to receive a stem cell transplant. The material was PBMCs, obtained before TCRalphabeta/CD19-depleted stem cell transplant. The CDR3 loop reads CASSLGDGPTEAFF. The DNA sequence reads TGTGCCAGCAGCTTAGGGGACGGTCCCACTGAAGCTTTCTTT.